Listed below are T cell receptor beta chains from one sample, sequenced in a study of tumor-infiltrating lymphocytes in oesophageal squamous cell carcinoma. TCRdb fed the PCR reads into MiXCR, producing one record per CDR3 protein. This table holds 15,000 to 20,000 distinct CDR3 sequences, over 40% found once. The sequenced material came from normal esophageal tissue next to the tumor. The receptors here all came from a female donor with esophageal squamous cell carcinoma. CDR3s include the opening cysteine and the closing phenylalanine or tryptophan. D genes are given only for firm matches. Size is stated for part of the rows, as once, few or many counts, or as a class when the clone is expanded.

len: 14; v_gene: TRBV7-9; abundance: medium-sized; j_gene: TRBJ2-7; d_gene: TRBD1; CDR3aa: CASSSGTGPYEQYF; CDR3nt: TGTGCCAGCAGCTCGGGGACAGGGCCATACGAGCAGTACTTC
len: 17; v_gene: TRBV27; abundance: many; j_gene: TRBJ2-1; d_gene: TRBD1; CDR3aa: CASSLGDRPGINNEQFF; CDR3nt: TGTGCCAGCAGTCTGGGGGACAGGCCGGGAATCAACAATGAGCAGTTCTTC
len: 15; v_gene: TRBV7-9; abundance: many; j_gene: TRBJ1-6; d_gene: NA; CDR3aa: CASSSYLIGDSPLHF; CDR3nt: TGTGCCAGCAGCTCATACCTAATTGGAGATTCACCCCTCCACTTT
len: 18; v_gene: TRBV19; abundance: NA; j_gene: TRBJ2-2; d_gene: TRBD1; CDR3aa: CASSSGTGAFSYTGELFF; CDR3nt: TGTGCCAGTAGTAGCGGGACAGGGGCTTTTTCGTACACCGGGGAGCTGTTTTTT
len: 14; v_gene: TRBV7-3; abundance: NA; j_gene: TRBJ2-7; d_gene: NA; CDR3aa: CASSLNGNADTQYF; CDR3nt: TGTGCCAGCAGCTTAAACGGGAACGCAGATACGCAGTACTTC
len: 16; v_gene: TRBV10-3; abundance: NA; j_gene: TRBJ2-2; d_gene: TRBD2; CDR3aa: CAISALAGSTTGELFF; CDR3nt: TGTGCCATCAGTGCTCTAGCGGGATCGACCACCGGGGAGCTGTTTTTT
len: 15; v_gene: TRBV18; abundance: few; j_gene: TRBJ1-5; d_gene: NA; CDR3aa: CASSPAPGSLQPQHF; CDR3nt: TGTGCCAGCTCACCAGCCCCTGGTTCTCTTCAGCCCCAGCATTTT
len: 15; v_gene: TRBV2; abundance: few; j_gene: TRBJ1-6; d_gene: NA; CDR3aa: CASRGDVADNSPLHF; CDR3nt: TGTGCCAGCCGAGGGGACGTCGCCGATAATTCACCCCTCCACTTT
len: 14; v_gene: TRBV7-2; abundance: NA; j_gene: TRBJ2-7; d_gene: NA; CDR3aa: CASSLGGKPYEQYF; CDR3nt: TGTGCCAGCAGCTTAGGTGGCAAACCCTACGAGCAGTACTTC
len: 13; v_gene: TRBV7-4; abundance: NA; j_gene: TRBJ2-1; d_gene: NA; CDR3aa: CASLWLAGNEQFF; CDR3nt: TGTGCCAGCCTTTGGCTAGCCGGCAATGAGCAGTTCTTC
len: 14; v_gene: TRBV5-1; abundance: NA; j_gene: TRBJ2-5; d_gene: TRBD1; CDR3aa: CASSLRGGRETQYF; CDR3nt: TGCGCCAGCAGCTTGCGAGGGGGCCGAGAGACCCAGTACTTC
len: 13; v_gene: TRBV19; abundance: NA; j_gene: TRBJ2-3; d_gene: NA; CDR3aa: CASSLLGPGELYF; CDR3nt: TGTGCCAGTAGTCTACTGGGACCCGGGGAGCTGTATTTT
len: 14; v_gene: TRBV24-1; abundance: NA; j_gene: TRBJ2-5; d_gene: TRBD1; CDR3aa: CATSETGTVETQYF; CDR3nt: TGTGCCACCAGTGAGACCGGGACAGTAGAGACCCAGTACTTC
len: 15; v_gene: TRBV12-3/TRBV12-4; abundance: NA; j_gene: TRBJ1-4; d_gene: TRBD1; CDR3aa: CASSDRGSTNEKLFF; CDR3nt: TGTGCCAGCAGTGACAGGGGATCGACTAATGAAAAACTGTTTTTT
len: 16; v_gene: TRBV7-3; abundance: NA; j_gene: TRBJ2-1; d_gene: NA; CDR3aa: CASSLKGGTSYNEQFF; CDR3nt: TGTGCCAGCAGCTTAAAGGGCGGGACCTCCTACAATGAGCAGTTCTTC
len: 14; v_gene: TRBV12-3/TRBV12-4; abundance: many; j_gene: TRBJ1-2; d_gene: TRBD1; CDR3aa: CASSIQGTLGGYTF; CDR3nt: TGTGCCAGCAGCATACAGGGGACCCTTGGTGGCTACACCTTC
len: 13; v_gene: TRBV2; abundance: many; j_gene: TRBJ1-1; d_gene: NA; CDR3aa: CASCLVEDTEAFF; CDR3nt: TGTGCCAGCTGCCTGGTTGAGGACACTGAAGCTTTCTTT
len: 17; v_gene: TRBV4-1; abundance: NA; j_gene: TRBJ2-1; d_gene: TRBD2; CDR3aa: CASSPPRTSGRANEQFF; CDR3nt: TGCGCCAGCAGCCCCCCAAGGACTAGCGGGAGGGCTAATGAGCAGTTCTTC
len: 14; v_gene: TRBV19; abundance: many; j_gene: TRBJ1-2; d_gene: NA; CDR3aa: CASSDLRIIYGYTF; CDR3nt: TGTGCCAGTAGTGACCTGAGGATCATCTATGGCTACACCTTC
len: 12; v_gene: TRBV7-9; abundance: few; j_gene: TRBJ1-3; d_gene: NA; CDR3aa: CASSSQGNTIYF; CDR3nt: TGTGCCAGCAGCTCCCAAGGAAACACCATATATTTT
len: 13; v_gene: TRBV7-8; abundance: once; j_gene: TRBJ1-2; d_gene: NA; CDR3aa: CASSTQGNYGYTF; CDR3nt: TGTGCCAGCAGCACCCAGGGAAACTATGGCTACACCTTC
len: 16; v_gene: TRBV25-1; abundance: once; j_gene: TRBJ2-1; d_gene: NA; CDR3aa: CASSEWGSTVYNEQFF; CDR3nt: TGTGCCAGCAGTGAATGGGGGAGCACAGTCTACAATGAGCAGTTCTTC
len: 14; v_gene: TRBV6-1; abundance: NA; j_gene: TRBJ2-1; d_gene: NA; CDR3aa: CASSYLRRGDEQFF; CDR3nt: TGTGCCAGCAGTTACCTCAGGCGGGGTGATGAGCAGTTCTTC
len: 14; v_gene: TRBV7-2; abundance: NA; j_gene: TRBJ2-1; d_gene: NA; CDR3aa: CASSLEGSYNEQFF; CDR3nt: TGTGCCAGCAGCTTAGAGGGCAGCTACAATGAGCAGTTCTTC
len: 13; v_gene: TRBV7-9; abundance: few; j_gene: TRBJ2-5; d_gene: NA; CDR3aa: CASSLGQMETQYF; CDR3nt: TGTGCCAGCAGCTTAGGACAGATGGAGACCCAGTACTTC
len: 14; v_gene: TRBV7-9; abundance: NA; j_gene: TRBJ2-3; d_gene: TRBD2; CDR3aa: CASSSSGSTDTQYF; CDR3nt: TGTGCCAGCAGCTCTAGCGGAAGCACAGATACGCAGTATTTT
len: 13; v_gene: TRBV7-2; abundance: once; j_gene: TRBJ2-3; d_gene: NA; CDR3aa: CASSLGRTDTQYF; CDR3nt: TGTGCCAGCAGCTTAGGGAGAACAGATACGCAGTATTTT
len: 13; v_gene: TRBV25-1; abundance: many; j_gene: TRBJ1-4; d_gene: NA; CDR3aa: CASSGGMGEKLFF; CDR3nt: TGTGCCAGCAGTGGGGGTATGGGGGAAAAACTGTTTTTT
len: 18; v_gene: TRBV19; abundance: few; j_gene: TRBJ1-3; d_gene: NA; CDR3aa: CASSGLNRGRISGNTIYF; CDR3nt: TGTGCCAGTAGTGGGTTGAACCGGGGCCGAATCTCTGGAAACACCATATATTTT
len: 15; v_gene: TRBV10-2; abundance: NA; j_gene: TRBJ2-6; d_gene: NA; CDR3aa: CASSPWGSGANVLTF; CDR3nt: TGCGCCAGCAGCCCTTGGGGTTCAGGGGCCAACGTCCTGACTTTC
len: 16; v_gene: TRBV20-1; abundance: few; j_gene: TRBJ1-2; d_gene: TRBD1; CDR3aa: CSAFLPDRATNYGYTF; CDR3nt: TGCAGTGCTTTTCTCCCGGACAGGGCAACGAACTATGGCTACACCTTC
len: 14; v_gene: TRBV7-4; abundance: NA; j_gene: TRBJ2-5; d_gene: TRBD1; CDR3aa: CASSWGQGYNEQYF; CDR3nt: TGTGCCAGCAGCTGGGGACAGGGATACAATGAGCAGTACTTC
len: 13; v_gene: TRBV7-6; abundance: NA; j_gene: TRBJ2-7; d_gene: NA; CDR3aa: CASIGGTSYEQYF; CDR3nt: TGTGCCAGCATCGGCGGGACCTCCTACGAGCAGTACTTC
len: 14; v_gene: TRBV12-5; abundance: NA; j_gene: TRBJ2-1; d_gene: NA; CDR3aa: CASGLPGLYNEQFF; CDR3nt: TGTGCTAGTGGTTTGCCGGGGCTCTACAATGAGCAGTTCTTC
len: 15; v_gene: TRBV12-3/TRBV12-4; abundance: medium-sized; j_gene: TRBJ2-1; d_gene: NA; CDR3aa: CASSPFRSDYNEQFF; CDR3nt: TGTGCCAGCAGCCCGTTTCGGAGCGACTACAATGAGCAGTTCTTC
len: 14; v_gene: TRBV5-4; abundance: many; j_gene: TRBJ2-1; d_gene: NA; CDR3aa: CASSFWGVRNEQFF; CDR3nt: TGTGCCAGCAGCTTTTGGGGAGTTCGGAATGAGCAGTTCTTC
len: 14; v_gene: TRBV6-6; abundance: many; j_gene: TRBJ1-1; d_gene: NA; CDR3aa: CASSYRRSNREAFF; CDR3nt: TGTGCCAGCAGTTACAGGCGGTCAAACCGGGAAGCTTTCTTT
len: 14; v_gene: TRBV18; abundance: NA; j_gene: TRBJ1-5; d_gene: NA; CDR3aa: CASSPAGGNQPQHF; CDR3nt: TGTGCCAGCTCACCAGCGGGGGGAAATCAGCCCCAGCATTTT
len: 16; v_gene: TRBV7-1; abundance: NA; j_gene: TRBJ2-5; d_gene: NA; CDR3aa: CASSQTQDTYNSPLHF; CDR3nt: TGTGCCAGCAGCCAAACCCAGGACACCTATAATTCACCCCTCCACTTC
len: 16; v_gene: TRBV6-1; abundance: many; j_gene: TRBJ2-1; d_gene: TRBD1; CDR3aa: CASSTRQGAIYNEQFF; CDR3nt: TGTGCCAGCAGTACCCGACAGGGGGCGATCTACAATGAGCAGTTCTTC
len: 17; v_gene: TRBV6-2/TRBV6-3; abundance: many; j_gene: TRBJ2-3; d_gene: TRBD1; CDR3aa: CASSGTGYPPHTDTQYF; CDR3nt: TGTGCCAGCAGCGGGACAGGGTATCCACCACACACAGATACGCAGTATTTT
len: 14; v_gene: TRBV10-1; abundance: NA; j_gene: TRBJ2-5; d_gene: NA; CDR3aa: CASSVRDGTETQYF; CDR3nt: TGCGCCAGCAGTGTTAGGGACGGAACAGAGACCCAGTACTTC
len: 15; v_gene: TRBV28; abundance: many; j_gene: TRBJ2-5; d_gene: TRBD1; CDR3aa: CASTSPGQGEETQYF; CDR3nt: TGTGCCAGCACCTCACCGGGACAGGGCGAAGAGACCCAGTACTTC
len: 12; v_gene: TRBV12-3/TRBV12-4; abundance: NA; j_gene: TRBJ2-1; d_gene: NA; CDR3aa: CASSYIRDEQFF; CDR3nt: TGTGCCAGCAGTTACATCCGCGATGAGCAGTTCTTC
len: 16; v_gene: TRBV5-4; abundance: many; j_gene: TRBJ2-3; d_gene: NA; CDR3aa: CASSSAGRQSTDTQYF; CDR3nt: TGTGCCAGCAGCTCGGCTGGCCGACAAAGCACAGATACGCAGTATTTT
len: 11; v_gene: TRBV12-5; abundance: many; j_gene: TRBJ2-7; d_gene: NA; CDR3aa: CASGTGYEQYF; CDR3nt: TGTGCTAGTGGGACGGGGTATGAGCAGTACTTC
len: 14; v_gene: TRBV28; abundance: NA; j_gene: TRBJ1-2; d_gene: NA; CDR3aa: CASSLLQAFYGYTF; CDR3nt: TGTGCCAGCAGTCTATTACAGGCGTTCTATGGCTACACCTTC
len: 16; v_gene: TRBV7-3; abundance: few; j_gene: TRBJ2-1; d_gene: NA; CDR3aa: CASSLRASKGWDEQFF; CDR3nt: TGTGCCAGCAGCTTAAGAGCTAGCAAGGGTTGGGATGAGCAGTTCTTC
len: 16; v_gene: TRBV7-6; abundance: few; j_gene: TRBJ2-1; d_gene: TRBD2; CDR3aa: CASSLASGRAVTEQFF; CDR3nt: TGTGCCAGCAGCTTAGCGAGCGGGAGGGCCGTGACTGAGCAGTTCTTC
len: 15; v_gene: TRBV28; abundance: NA; j_gene: TRBJ1-2; d_gene: NA; CDR3aa: CASLRPGGLGYGYTF; CDR3nt: TGTGCCAGCCTCCGACCGGGAGGGCTGGGCTATGGCTACACCTTC
len: 15; v_gene: TRBV7-3; abundance: NA; j_gene: TRBJ2-1; d_gene: TRBD2; CDR3aa: CASSPLAGSYNEQFF; CDR3nt: TGTGCCAGCAGCCCCTTAGCGGGGTCCTACAATGAGCAGTTCTTC
len: 14; v_gene: TRBV28; abundance: NA; j_gene: TRBJ1-4; d_gene: NA; CDR3aa: CASSITGVDEKLFF; CDR3nt: TGTGCCAGCAGTATTACAGGAGTGGATGAAAAACTGTTTTTT
len: 16; v_gene: TRBV7-8; abundance: NA; j_gene: TRBJ2-5; d_gene: TRBD2; CDR3aa: CASSSPGLAGRETQYF; CDR3nt: TGTGCCAGCAGCTCGCCGGGACTAGCGGGGAGGGAGACCCAGTACTTC
len: 16; v_gene: TRBV7-3; abundance: NA; j_gene: TRBJ2-1; d_gene: TRBD2; CDR3aa: CATREGRGAGYNEQFF; CDR3nt: TGTGCCACTCGAGAGGGGCGGGGGGCGGGCTACAATGAGCAGTTCTTC
len: 13; v_gene: TRBV5-1; abundance: NA; j_gene: TRBJ2-1; d_gene: NA; CDR3aa: CASSSQGGNEQFF; CDR3nt: TGCGCCAGCAGTTCTCAAGGGGGCAATGAGCAGTTCTTC
len: 13; v_gene: TRBV12-3/TRBV12-4; abundance: NA; j_gene: TRBJ1-1; d_gene: NA; CDR3aa: CASSEGMNTEAFF; CDR3nt: TGTGCCAGCAGTGAAGGGATGAACACTGAAGCTTTCTTT
len: 14; v_gene: TRBV6-1; abundance: many; j_gene: TRBJ2-1; d_gene: NA; CDR3aa: CASSPGMGKVALHF; CDR3nt: TGTGCCAGCAGCCCGGGGATGGGAAAGGTGGCCCTCCACTTC
len: 16; v_gene: TRBV28; abundance: NA; j_gene: TRBJ2-7; d_gene: TRBD1; CDR3aa: CASSPYAGTGSYEQYF; CDR3nt: TGTGCCAGCAGTCCCTATGCCGGGACAGGGAGCTACGAGCAGTACTTC
len: 16; v_gene: TRBV7-6; abundance: NA; j_gene: TRBJ2-6; d_gene: TRBD1; CDR3aa: CASSLAQGYGANVLTF; CDR3nt: TGTGCCAGCAGCTTGGCACAGGGGTACGGGGCCAACGTCCTGACTTTC
len: 15; v_gene: TRBV6-6; abundance: many; j_gene: TRBJ1-1; d_gene: TRBD1; CDR3aa: CASSYGPGGNTEAFF; CDR3nt: TGTGCCAGCAGTTACGGTCCAGGGGGGAACACTGAAGCTTTCTTT